The 25 T cell receptor beta chains given below trace back to one sample, sequenced in a study of blood T cells in healthy people across ages. Sample-barcoded 5' priming and a J-beta primer mix drove a second PCR of roughly 6 to 12 cycles. TCRdb re-called the 5' RACE reads with MiXCR, one entry per CDR3 protein. The table records some 1.1 million distinct CDR3 sequences, around two fifths of them present only once. Source material: blood. These TCRs come from a man younger than 30 in good health.

This clonotype has more than one count but fewer than ten. A junction boundary mismatches the germline segment, possibly from a read error. The rearrangement joins TRBV18 to TRBJ2-1, with 13 bases identical to TRBD2. This CDR3 comprises 16 residues. Germline lookup yields CDR1 KGHSH and CDR2 LQKENI. The CDR3: CASSPRLAGGNNEQFF. The CDR3 nucleotides are TGCGCCAGCAGCCCCCGACTAGCGGGGGGTAACAATGAGCAGTTCTTC.

CDR3 bases: TGCAGTGCTCATCGGACAGGGGGTAACAATCAGCCCCAGCATTTT. The encoded protein is CSAHRTGGNNQPQHF. The chain has TRBV20-1 and TRBJ1-5, with 10 positions matching TRBD1. This CDR3 is 15 amino acids long. J was trimmed by 3 bases and V by 5 bases; bases with no gene match: 7. Germline V gene data show CDR1 as DFQATT and CDR2 as SNEGSKA (reference sequence).

In the case of this clonotype: This sequence may be a read error, since a much larger clone differs from it by one base. The chain employs TRBV15 and TRBJ1-2; maybe TRBD1 (5 bases). The CDR3 length is 16 residues. Trimming stripped 1 base from V and 10 bases from J, with 22 bases between. Germline V gives CDR1 LNHNV, CDR2 YYDKDF (reference sequence). The DNA of the CDR3 is TGTGCCACCAGCAGAGCGGATGCAGGGAGATTTCGTGTCTACACCTTC. Translated: CATSRADAGRFRVYTF.

Only a few counts were recorded for this clonotype. The chain combines TRBV12-3 or TRBV12-4 with TRBJ1-2; D is unresolved. The CDR3 contains 14 residues. The V and J ends lost 0 bases and 4 bases respectively, with 9 bases between them. CDR3 amino acids: CASSLAPSFYGYTF. CDR3 coding DNA: TGTGCCAGCAGTTTAGCGCCGTCTTTCTATGGCTACACCTTC.

This clonotype came up a few times. The genes are TRBV6-5 and TRBJ1-2; D is undetermined. V was pared by 9 bases and J by 8 bases, with 22 bases between. The CDR3 is 14 amino acids. Looked up from germline, CDR1 is MNHEY and CDR2 is SVGAGI. CDR3 in DNA: TGTGCCAGTTACCCGGGAACCGGCTCATGGGGCTACACCTTC. Amino acids: CASYPGTGSWGYTF.

Ten or more counts support this clonotype. The rearrangement joins TRBV29-1 to TRBJ2-7; D remains unclear. This CDR3 region has 13 residues. Trimming removed 2 bases from V and 3 bases from J, with 11 bases in between. Germline lookup yields CDR1 SQVTM and CDR2 ANQGSEA. The CDR3: CSVESRGDYEQYF. DNA of the CDR3: TGCAGCGTTGAATCTCGCGGAGACTACGAGCAGTACTTC.

Regarding this clonotype: This may arise from a read error, as a much more abundant clone is one base away. This chain joins TRBV7-2 and TRBJ2-5; D is unclear. Trimming shortened V by 5 bases and J by 11 bases, and 18 bases separated the two germline ends. CDR3 length equals 13 residues. CDR1 is SGHTA, CDR2 FQGNSA, per germline. In DNA form, the CDR3 reads TGTGCCAGCAGCCCCCGTAGCTTGAATGAGCAGTACTTC. Translating it yields CASSPRSLNEQYF.

This clonotype turned up a few times. V usage is TRBV21-1 and J usage is TRBJ1-2; the table's TRBD1 call for D was not verified on the DNA. TRBV21-1 has pseudogene status. CDR3 length: 15 amino acids. The CDR3 DNA reads TGTGCCAGCAGCAAAGGACAGGGGGCGCGTAATGGCTACACCTTC. Encoded protein: CASSKGQGARNGYTF.

This clonotype was recorded a few times. The chain couples TRBV12-3 or TRBV12-4 to TRBJ2-3; D not certain. The CDR3 covers 14 residues. The ends were cut back, 2 bases at V and 2 bases at J, with 8 bases in the middle. CDR3: CASSLISITDTQYF. The CDR3 DNA reads as TGTGCCAGCAGTTTAATCAGCATCACAGATACGCAGTATTTT.

This clonotype was seen many times. The chain is built from TRBV29-1 and TRBJ2-7; 8 nucleotides match TRBD1. The V segment lost 7 bases and the J segment 6 bases; nucleotides outside the gene matches: 8. Germline CDR1 reads SQVTM; CDR2 reads ANQGSEA. CDR3 length equals 12 residues. The CDR3 protein is CSAGRTGIEQYF. CDR3 in DNA: TGCAGCGCAGGACGGACAGGGATCGAGCAGTACTTC.

Concerning this clonotype: Sequence at one end of the junction differs from germline and may be a read error. This chain links TRBV12-3 or TRBV12-4 with TRBJ2-2, with D possibly being TRBD1 (6 bases). This CDR3 has 14 residues. The CDR3 spells CANSSGEYTGELFF. In DNA, the CDR3 is TGTGCCAACAGTTCAGGGGAATACACCGGGGAGCTGTTTTTT.

CDR3 DNA sequence: TGTGCCAGCAGCTTAGTGTCGAGGGGAAACTATGGCTACACCTTC. Amino acid sequence: CASSLVSRGNYGYTF. This chain joins TRBV7-2 and TRBJ1-2, with D maybe TRBD1 (5 bases). Germline V lookup: CDR1 SGHTA, CDR2 FQGNSA. The V gene lost 1 base and the J gene lost 2 bases, with 11 bases spanning the gap. This CDR3 comprises 15 residues.

The V gene is TRBV20-1, the J gene TRBJ2-7, with 8 bases that match TRBD1. V lost 6 bases and J lost 3; bases outside the gene matches: 13. Germline V gene sequence: CDR1 DFQATT, CDR2 SNEGSKA (reference sequence). The CDR3 sequence is 15 residues long. CDR3 loop: CSARGTDRVDYEQYF. DNA of the CDR3: TGCAGTGCGCGAGGAACGGACAGGGTAGACTACGAGCAGTACTTC.

This clonotype has just a few counts. The chain couples TRBV11-2 to TRBJ2-1; perhaps TRBD1 as D (5 bases). V dropped 4 bases and J dropped 3 bases, with 13 bases sitting between them. The CDR3 has 15 amino acids. Germline CDR1 reads SGHAT; CDR2 reads FQNNGV. This CDR3 reads CASSYNQGNYNEQFF. The CDR3 nucleotides read TGTGCCAGCAGCTATAATCAGGGCAACTACAATGAGCAGTTCTTC.

This chain uses TRBV27 with TRBJ1-5, with D perhaps matching TRBD1 (6 bases). Per germline, CDR1 MNHEY and CDR2 SMNVEV (reference sequence). The germline V and J ends were trimmed by 6 bases and 4 bases, with 13 bases remaining between them. This CDR3 contains 14 residues. CDR3: CASRREQGNQPQHF. DNA of the CDR3: TGTGCCAGCAGACGAGAACAGGGAAATCAGCCCCAGCATTTT.

V usage is TRBV12-3 or TRBV12-4 and J usage is TRBJ2-3, with 7 bases identical to TRBD2. The V and J ends lost 6 bases and 0 bases, in that order; junction bases with no gene match: 9. The CDR3 sequence is 16 residues long. DNA for the CDR3: TGTGCCAGCAGATTCTTCAGCGGGGCGAGCACAGATACGCAGTATTTT. It yields the protein CASRFFSGASTDTQYF.

On this clonotype itself: Without the conserved terminal phenylalanine or tryptophan, this CDR3 likely stems from a read error. Because the CDR3's place on the DNA is in doubt, the DNA is left out and the CDR3 is given as listed by TCRdb. This sequence joins TRBV27 and TRBJ2-7; the D call of TRBD1 is as the table states it, not checked on the DNA. Germline CDR1 and CDR2: MNHEY and SMNVEV (reference sequence). With termini counted, the CDR3 has 15 amino acids. CDR3 amino acids: CASSLSGQGPYELYL.

This clonotype was detected only a few times. The chain links TRBV27 to TRBJ1-5; D might be TRBD1 (5 bases). This CDR3 spans 16 amino acids. V was shortened by 5 bases and J by 9 bases, with 23 bases between the two germline ends. The germline V gene has CDR1 MNHEY and CDR2 SMNVEV (reference sequence). Here the CDR3 reads CASSNSGTGTLRPQHF. CDR3 nucleotide sequence: TGTGCCAGCAGTAATTCCGGGACTGGAACCCTCCGGCCCCAGCATTTT.

This clonotype was seen more than once but under ten times. The chain has TRBV4-2 and TRBJ2-3; 13 nucleotides align to TRBD2. With V trimmed by 1 base and J by 6 bases, 19 bases remained unmatched. Germline-derived CDR1 and CDR2 are LGHNA and YNFKEQ. This CDR3 contains 21 residues. The CDR3 spells CASSQGTPPGLAGWGVDTQYF. Written as DNA, the CDR3 is TGTGCCAGCAGCCAAGGAACCCCACCGGGACTAGCGGGATGGGGAGTCGATACGCAGTATTTT.

This clonotype was detected a few times. V gene TRBV6-5 combines with J gene TRBJ1-1, with D unresolved. The V end lost 0 bases, the J end lost 4 bases, and 9 bases lay between the germline ends. Germline V CDR1 and CDR2: MNHEY, SVGAGI. The CDR3 runs 14 residues. CDR3 nucleotides: TGTGCCAGCAGTTACTCGGTTCGGGGCACTGAAGCTTTCTTT. This gives the protein CASSYSVRGTEAFF.

This clonotype was observed at least ten times. V usage is TRBV11-1 and J usage is TRBJ2-3; TRBD2 agrees at 8 bases. V shed 0 bases and J 4 bases; nucleotides not matched to a gene: 9. CDR1 SGHAT and CDR2 FQDESV come from the germline V gene (reference sequence). The length of the CDR3 is 17 residues. The CDR3 region is CASSLASSAGDPDTQYF. The CDR3 DNA is TGTGCCAGCAGCTTAGCGTCATCAGCGGGGGATCCAGATACGCAGTATTTT.

There are a few counts of this clonotype. V usage is TRBV9 and J usage is TRBJ1-2, with 8 bases aligning to TRBD1. Germline V gene sequence: CDR1 SGDLS, CDR2 YYNGEE. V dropped 0 bases and J dropped 7; count of bases not matched to a gene: 2. The CDR3 is made up of 13 amino acids. The CDR3 here is CASSVGQGIGYTF. For the CDR3, the DNA is TGTGCCAGCAGCGTAGGACAGGGGATTGGCTACACCTTC.

The chain recombines TRBV4-1 with TRBJ2-1; no clear D. This CDR3 is built from 14 residues. V lost 1 base and J 6 bases, leaving 10 bases between the germline ends. The germline V gene has CDR1 MGHRA and CDR2 YSYEKL. The CDR3 DNA sequence: TGCGCCAGCAGCCAAGGGGTAGGGTTCAATGAGCAGTTCTTC. It specifies CASSQGVGFNEQFF.

This clonotype appeared a few times. The chain couples TRBV12-3 or TRBV12-4 to TRBJ2-1; TRBD1 or TRBD2 may be the D gene (5 bases each). V was cut by 5 bases and J by 4 bases, with 12 bases left in between. This CDR3 has 14 residues. CDR3 in DNA: TGTGCCAGCAGTCCCGGGGACGGTTACAATGAGCAGTTCTTC. As protein: CASSPGDGYNEQFF.

The chain has TRBV4-1 and TRBJ1-2; a possible D gene is TRBD1 (5 bases). V lost 4 bases and J 0 bases, leaving 15 bases between the germline ends. Germline V gene data show CDR1 as MGHRA and CDR2 as YSYEKL. The CDR3 runs to 16 residues. The CDR3 DNA sequence: TGCGCCAGCAGCCCCACAGGTTTGAGTCCTAACTATGGCTACACCTTC. Translation: CASSPTGLSPNYGYTF.